The rows below give T cell receptor beta chains drawn from one sample of a study of tumor-infiltrating lymphocytes in primary liver carcinoma. TCRdb redid the calling of the multiplex PCR reads with MiXCR, one entry per CDR3 protein. The sample holds 320,000 or so distinct CDR3 sequences, 60% to 80% seen once. The sample taken for sequencing was peripheral blood. Every receptor here comes from a man in his forties with primary liver carcinoma and hepatitis B virus infection. CDR3s include the opening cysteine and the closing phenylalanine or tryptophan. Fields, in order: J gene, clone size, D gene, V gene, CDR3 protein, CDR3 DNA. D genes are given only for firm matches. The size field is filled for only some rows; it gives once, few, many or a size class.

>TRBJ1-6|.|TRBD1|TRBV14
CASSQVTGVNSPLHF
TGTGCCAGCAGCCAAGTTACAGGGGTTAATTCACCCCTCCACTTT
>TRBJ1-6|.|.|TRBV11-1
CVSSWTSGDSPLQF
TGTGTCAGCAGTTGGACGTCCGGGGATTCACCCCTCCAGTTT
>TRBJ1-1|.|.|TRBV4-2
CASSQEVARMNTEAFF
TGTGCCAGCAGCCAAGAGGTGGCCCGCATGAACACTGAAGCTTTCTTT
>TRBJ2-1|.|.|TRBV11-3
CAGNPRTMDEQFF
TGTGCCGGCAACCCGCGAACAATGGATGAGCAGTTCTTC
>TRBJ2-1|.|.|TRBV6-1
CASRSNIYNEQFF
TGTGCCAGCAGAAGCAATATCTACAATGAACAGTTCTTC
>TRBJ2-5|.|TRBD2|TRBV12-5
CASGLGGLVGEQETRYF
TGTGCTAGTGGTTTGGGAGGACTAGTGGGGGAACAAGAGACCCGGTACTTC
>TRBJ2-6|many|.|TRBV7-9
CASSFGEPGANVLTF
TGTGCCAGCAGCTTTGGGGAGCCTGGGGCCAACGTCCTGACTTTC
>TRBJ2-5|.|TRBD1|TRBV20-1
CSAGDRGQETQYF
TGCAGTGCTGGTGACAGGGGCCAAGAGACCCAGTACTTC
>TRBJ2-6|many|.|TRBV6-2/TRBV6-3
CASSLTTGANVLTF
TGTGCCAGCAGCTTAACGACAGGGGCCAACGTCCTGACTTTC
>TRBJ2-3|many|.|TRBV4-1
CASSQEGYTDTQYF
TGCGCCAGCAGCCAAGAAGGCTACACAGATACGCAGTATTTT
>TRBJ1-5|.|.|TRBV5-1
CASSFRPNQPQHF
TGCGCCAGCAGCTTCAGGCCTAATCAGCCCCAGCATTTT
>TRBJ2-1|many|.|TRBV6-6
CASSQGPFQGNEQFF
TGTGCCAGCAGCCAGGGACCATTTCAAGGGAATGAGCAGTTCTTC
>TRBJ2-1|.|TRBD2|TRBV4-3
CASSQDYGGSLHNEQFF
TGCGCCAGCAGTCAAGATTACGGCGGGAGTCTCCACAATGAGCAGTTCTTC
>TRBJ1-1|.|.|TRBV11-2
CAGSLAGLLNTEAFF
TGTGCCGGTAGCTTAGCTGGGCTATTGAACACTGAAGCTTTTTTT
>TRBJ2-7|.|.|TRBV11-1
CASNLAAGIPSYEQYF
TGTGCCAGCAACTTAGCTGCGGGCATACCATCCTACGAGCAGTACTTC
>TRBJ2-1|few|TRBD2|TRBV5-5
CASSLASGNYNEQFF
TGTGCCAGCAGCTTGGCTAGCGGGAACTACAATGAGCAGTTCTTC
>TRBJ2-2|few|.|TRBV11-2
CASIHGAGNTGELFF
TGTGCCAGCATCCACGGGGCGGGGAACACCGGGGAGCTGTTTTTT
>TRBJ1-1|few|TRBD1|TRBV30
CAWSTTGMTEAFF
TGTGCCTGGAGCACGACAGGGATGACTGAAGCTTTCTTT
>TRBJ2-7|once|.|TRBV6-6
CASGSGHEQYF
TGTGCCAGCGGGAGTGGGCACGAGCAGTACTTC
>TRBJ2-7|.|TRBD2|TRBV28
CASSTQGGRAYEQYF
TGTGCCAGCAGCACCCAGGGCGGGAGGGCCTACGAGCAGTACTTC
>TRBJ2-2|.|.|TRBV29-1
CSVARGRTGELFF
TGCAGCGTTGCCAGGGGAAGGACCGGGGAGCTGTTTTTT
>TRBJ2-7|.|.|TRBV28
CASSYQRSTYEQYF
TGTGCCAGCAGTTATCAGCGATCTACCTACGAGCAGTACTTC
>TRBJ2-3|many|TRBD2|TRBV12-3/TRBV12-4
CASGPAGVKRTQYF
TGTGCCAGCGGTCCAGCGGGGGTGAAAAGAACGCAGTATTTT
>TRBJ2-3|.|.|TRBV4-3
CASIQDQSASDTQYF
TGCGCCAGCATCCAAGATCAAAGCGCTTCAGATACCCAGTATTTT
>TRBJ1-5|many|.|TRBV28
CASSLPTGSSNQPQHF
TGTGCCAGCAGTTTGCCCACAGGGAGCAGCAATCAGCCCCAGCATTTT
>TRBJ2-7|few|TRBD1|TRBV4-1
CASSKDQGDTPIRYF
TGCGCCAGCAGTAAAGATCAGGGGGACACCCCTATAAGGTACTTC
>TRBJ2-7|.|.|TRBV28
CASSFRGLSSYKQYF
TGTGCCAGCAGTTTCCGTGGTTTGAGCTCCTACAAGCAGTACTTC
>TRBJ1-1|.|TRBD1|TRBV5-1
CASSRDNRGKNTEAFF
TGCGCCAGCAGCAGGGACAACAGGGGGAAGAACACTGAAGCTTTCTTT
>TRBJ1-2|many|TRBD1|TRBV29-1
CSGGMGQGDGYTF
TGCAGCGGAGGTATGGGACAGGGAGATGGCTACACCTTC
>TRBJ2-1|few|TRBD2|TRBV7-9
CASSPPGLAGGHEQFF
TGTGCCAGCAGCCCACCAGGACTAGCGGGAGGGCATGAGCAGTTCTTC
>TRBJ2-7|few|.|TRBV21-1
CASSERGLASYEQYF
TGTGCCAGCAGCGAAAGGGGGCTAGCATCCTACGAGCAGTACTTC
>TRBJ1-2|many|.|TRBV29-1
CSVVKAGGYTF
TGCAGCGTTGTTAAGGCGGGCGGCTACACCTTC
>TRBJ2-7|.|.|TRBV5-1
CASSSDTGEQYF
TGCGCCAGCAGCTCTGACACAGGCGAGCAGTACTTC
>TRBJ2-1|few|TRBD1|TRBV28
CASSSTGYYEQFF
TGTGCCAGCAGTTCGACAGGGTACTATGAGCAGTTCTTC
>TRBJ2-7|.|TRBD2|TRBV5-1
CASSLTSGIEQYF
TGCGCCAGCAGCTTGACTAGCGGGATCGAGCAGTACTTC
>TRBJ2-7|once|.|TRBV5-1
CASSSDTGCHEYF
TGCGCCAGCAGCTCGGACACCGGGTGCCATGAGTACTTC
>TRBJ2-2|once|TRBD2|TRBV7-3
CASSPQLRRALAGGIDTGELFF
TGTGCCAGCAGCCCCCAATTACGGAGGGCACTAGCGGGAGGGATTGACACAGGGGAGCTGTTTTTT
>TRBJ2-7|many|.|TRBV29-1
CSVEVGTINEQYF
TGCAGCGTTGAAGTCGGGACAATCAACGAGCAGTACTTC
>TRBJ2-5|.|.|TRBV11-1
CASIPSRDQETQYF
TGCGCCAGCATCCCGAGCCGAGACCAAGAGACCCAGTACTTC
>TRBJ2-1|.|.|TRBV20-1
CSARASRNEQFF
TGCAGTGCCCGGGCCTCTCGCAATGAGCAGTTCTTC
>TRBJ2-3|.|.|TRBV29-1
CSVDANQTDTQYF
TGCAGTGTTGATGCCAATCAAACGGATACGCAGTATTTT